This T cell receptor beta chain originates from a study of T cell repertoires in cytomegalovirus infection. The study's findings and limits: The ex vivo response showed dominance by HLA-C-restricted CMV-specific TCR beta clonotypes.

This CDR3 comprises 15 residues. With 0 bases removed from V and 0 bases from J, the gap between germline ends came to 8 bases. Per germline, CDR1 MNHEY and CDR2 SMNVEV (reference sequence). TCRdb re-called the reads with MiXCR, one entry per CDR3 protein. The sample consists of roughly 860,000 distinct CDR3 sequences, less than 35% of them appearing once. Regarding this clonotype: Its specificity is not known.

The chain recombines TRBV27 with TRBJ1-2; D unclear. The TCR comes from a human donor in good health (CMV status not recorded). Some clones in this sample may be carry-over from other donors' samples. Sample: cultured CD8+ T cells from PBMCs, taken from culture after CMV antigen stimulation. The CDR3 region is CASSLSRHTNYGYTF. The CDR3 DNA is TGTGCCAGCAGTTTATCACGACATACTAACTATGGCTACACCTTC.